This T cell receptor (beta chain) comes out of a study of a mutant IDH1 vaccine in newly diagnosed glioma. As for the study in general: Visit V13 took place at week 47, and visit V12 happened at week 35.

Profiling relied on immunoSEQ multiplex PCR, and the TCRdb table lists in-frame clones only, not all of them. Seen here are 40,000 to 60,000 clones, around 80% observed once, and the top ten hold more than 6.5%. As for this clone: Its specificity is unknown.

The CDR3 totals 17 residues. Germline V gene data show CDR1 as PRHDT and CDR2 as FYEKMQ (reference sequence). The ends lost 5 bases at V and 0 bases at J; junction bases unmatched: 4. Indicated time point: week 35, safety follow-up. Mutant IDH1 20-mer peptide, at 300 ug, made up each vaccine dose, with topical imiquimod. Sequenced here: PBMCs, sampled from a glioma patient whose treatment included an IDH1 peptide vaccine. This receptor was taken from a man between 40 and 49 years old with glioma. The chain couples TRBV13 to TRBJ2-3, with 14 bases identical to TRBD2. In nucleotides, the CDR3 is TGTGCCAGCAGCCAGGGGACTAGCGGGGGTAGCACAGATACGCAGTATTTT. As protein: CASSQGTSGGSTDTQYF.